Listed below are T cell receptor beta chains from one sample, sequenced in a study of blood T cell repertoires in COVID-19. Using immunoSEQ multiplex PCR, the repertoire was profiled, and TCRdb retains in-frame clones only, with some absent. The sample has about 210,000 clones; around nine tenths are singletons. Sequenced material: peripheral blood. Every receptor here comes from a woman in her forties with acute or convalescent COVID-19. CDR3s include the opening cysteine and the closing phenylalanine or tryptophan. Fields, in order: D gene, V gene, J gene, clone size, CDR3 protein, CDR3 DNA. The D gene is left open where the match is weak. Some rows mark clone size as missing; the rest say once, few, many or name a class of expanded clone.

D: -
V: TRBV29-1
J: TRBJ1-1
size: -
CDR3: CSAEGGFGAEAFF
DNA: TGCAGCGCCGAGGGGGGGTTTGGCGCTGAAGCTTTCTTT

D: TRBD1
V: TRBV2
J: TRBJ1-4
size: -
CDR3: CASSWQAGGNEKLFF
DNA: TGTGCCAGCTCCTGGCAGGCAGGGGGAAATGAAAAACTGTTTTTT

D: -
V: TRBV11-3
J: TRBJ2-3
size: -
CDR3: CASSLGARDTQYF
DNA: TGTGCCAGCAGCTTAGGGGCTCGGGATACGCAGTATTTT

D: TRBD1
V: TRBV19
J: TRBJ1-3
size: once
CDR3: CASSMTPGQGLSGNTIYF
DNA: TGTGCCAGTAGTATGACCCCGGGACAGGGCCTCTCTGGAAACACCATATATTTT

D: -
V: TRBV9
J: TRBJ2-3
size: -
CDR3: CASSSGSSTDTQYF
DNA: TGTGCCAGCAGTTCAGGGTCTAGCACAGATACGCAGTATTTT

D: -
V: TRBV5-8
J: TRBJ1-2
size: once
CDR3: CASSLAQEDYGYTF
DNA: TGTGCCAGCAGCTTGGCTCAGGAGGACTATGGCTACACCTTC

D: -
V: TRBV6-5
J: TRBJ1-3
size: few
CDR3: CASSHSGNTIYF
DNA: TGTGCCAGCAGTCACTCTGGAAACACCATATATTTT

D: TRBD2
V: TRBV15
J: TRBJ2-1
size: -
CDR3: CATSRAGNSGGAKEQFF
DNA: TGTGCCACCAGCAGAGCCGGGAATAGCGGGGGGGCAAAGGAGCAGTTCTTC

D: -
V: TRBV30
J: TRBJ1-4
size: -
CDR3: CACKSNRGSGTYEKLFF
DNA: TGTGCCTGCAAGTCCAACCGTGGCTCGGGTACATATGAAAAACTGTTTTTT

D: -
V: TRBV29-1
J: TRBJ1-1
size: -
CDR3: CSVAMGARDTEAFF
DNA: TGCAGCGTTGCGATGGGGGCGCGGGACACTGAAGCTTTCTTT

D: -
V: TRBV3-1/TRBV3-2
J: TRBJ1-1
size: once
CDR3: CASSPGHPEAFF
DNA: TGTGCCAGCAGCCCTGGACATCCTGAAGCTTTCTTT

D: -
V: TRBV5-4
J: TRBJ1-3
size: -
CDR3: CASSLVGSSGNTIYF
DNA: TGTGCCAGCAGCTTGGTGGGGAGTTCTGGAAACACCATATATTTT

D: TRBD2
V: TRBV6-1
J: TRBJ2-1
size: -
CDR3: CASSEEGTSGLYNEQFF
DNA: TGTGCCAGCAGTGAAGAGGGGACTAGCGGATTATACAATGAGCAGTTCTTC

D: -
V: TRBV5-4
J: TRBJ1-6
size: once
CDR3: CASSRGRGSPLHF
DNA: TGTGCCAGCAGCCGGGGCAGGGGATCACCCCTCCACTTT

D: -
V: TRBV30
J: TRBJ1-1
size: -
CDR3: CAWSVSVVGEAFF
DNA: TGTGCCTGGAGTGTATCGGTGGTGGGCGAAGCTTTCTTT

D: TRBD1
V: TRBV4-1
J: TRBJ1-2
size: -
CDR3: CASSHLRDRGVYGYTF
DNA: TGCGCCAGCAGCCACCTCCGGGACAGGGGAGTCTATGGCTACACCTTC

D: TRBD1
V: TRBV18
J: TRBJ1-2
size: few
CDR3: CASSPAGTGQRGYTF
DNA: TGTGCCAGCTCACCAGCCGGGACAGGGCAACGTGGCTACACCTTC

D: -
V: TRBV5-1
J: TRBJ2-1
size: -
CDR3: CASSLGQRNEQFF
DNA: TGCGCCAGCAGCTTGGGACAGAGGAATGAGCAGTTCTTC

D: TRBD2
V: TRBV24-1
J: TRBJ2-2
size: -
CDR3: CATPPRGGSGELFF
DNA: TGTGCCACCCCTCCCCGCGGGGGAAGCGGGGAGCTGTTTTTT

D: -
V: TRBV5-1
J: TRBJ1-4
size: -
CDR3: CASSEQGVEYEKLFF
DNA: TGCGCCAGCAGCGAGCAGGGTGTTGAGTATGAAAAACTGTTTTTT

D: -
V: TRBV11-2
J: TRBJ1-5
size: once
CDR3: CASSLTNHQPQHF
DNA: TGTGCCAGCAGCCTGACAAACCATCAGCCCCAGCATTTT

D: TRBD1
V: TRBV10-2
J: TRBJ1-1
size: -
CDR3: CASREPTGSDIMNTEAFF
DNA: TGCGCCAGCAGAGAACCGACAGGGAGCGATATAATGAACACTGAAGCTTTCTTT

D: -
V: TRBV7-2
J: TRBJ1-1
size: -
CDR3: CASSLGGRLNTEAFF
DNA: TGTGCCAGCAGCTTAGGAGGCAGATTGAACACTGAAGCTTTCTTT

D: TRBD1
V: TRBV24-1
J: TRBJ2-1
size: -
CDR3: CATSDSGTGSYNEQFF
DNA: TGTGCCACCAGTGATTCCGGGACAGGCTCCTACAATGAGCAGTTCTTC

D: TRBD2
V: TRBV3-1/TRBV3-2
J: TRBJ2-5
size: -
CDR3: CASSRPTSGEETQYF
DNA: TGTGCCAGCAGCCGACCTACTAGCGGAGAAGAGACCCAGTACTTC

D: -
V: TRBV3-1/TRBV3-2
J: TRBJ1-4
size: -
CDR3: CASSRPTEVNEKLFF
DNA: TGTGCCAGCAGCCGACCGACAGAAGTAAATGAAAAACTGTTTTTT

D: TRBD1
V: TRBV19
J: TRBJ1-3
size: -
CDR3: CASDGLGRGPGNTIYF
DNA: TGTGCCAGTGACGGTCTCGGCAGGGGGCCTGGAAACACCATATATTTT

D: TRBD1
V: TRBV2
J: TRBJ1-1
size: -
CDR3: CASRASGQGLTEAFF
DNA: TGTGCCAGCAGGGCGTCGGGACAGGGTCTCACTGAAGCTTTCTTT

D: TRBD1
V: TRBV7-2
J: TRBJ1-6
size: once
CDR3: CASSSVTGSNSPLHF
DNA: TGTGCCAGCAGCTCGGTGACAGGGAGCAATTCACCCCTCCACTTT

D: -
V: TRBV5-6
J: TRBJ1-2
size: -
CDR3: CASSLAPAVNYGYTF
DNA: TGTGCCAGCAGCTTGGCCCCGGCGGTTAACTATGGCTACACCTTC

D: -
V: TRBV24-1
J: TRBJ2-2
size: -
CDR3: CATSDFPFTGELFF
DNA: TGTGCCACCAGTGATTTCCCTTTCACCGGGGAGCTGTTTTTT

D: TRBD1
V: TRBV6-5
J: TRBJ1-5
size: -
CDR3: CATKGAPSNQPQHF
DNA: TGTGCCACCAAGGGGGCCCCTAGCAATCAGCCCCAGCATTTT

D: -
V: TRBV5-4
J: TRBJ2-3
size: -
CDR3: CASSFRFSSTDTQYF
DNA: TGTGCCAGCAGCTTCCGTTTTTCTAGCACAGATACGCAGTATTTT

D: -
V: TRBV13
J: TRBJ2-5
size: -
CDR3: CASSLRGQETQYF
DNA: TGTGCCAGCAGCTTAAGAGGACAAGAGACCCAGTACTTC

D: TRBD1
V: TRBV6-5
J: TRBJ1-2
size: once
CDR3: CASSPLGQGARGYTF
DNA: TGTGCCAGCAGTCCCCTGGGACAGGGGGCGCGGGGCTACACCTTC

D: TRBD1
V: TRBV27
J: TRBJ1-2
size: -
CDR3: CASRTTGGVNYGYTF
DNA: TGTGCCAGCAGAACGACAGGGGGGGTGAACTATGGCTACACCTTC

D: -
V: TRBV12-3/TRBV12-4
J: TRBJ1-5
size: -
CDR3: CASSLGGAQHF
DNA: TGTGCCAGCAGTTTAGGGGGAGCCCAGCATTTT

D: -
V: TRBV6-2/TRBV6-3
J: TRBJ1-2
size: -
CDR3: CASRYNLQGGYTF
DNA: TGTGCCAGCCGTTACAATCTCCAGGGGGGCTACACCTTC

D: -
V: TRBV5-1
J: TRBJ2-2
size: -
CDR3: CASSLGQPNTGELFF
DNA: TGCGCCAGCAGCCTAGGACAGCCGAACACCGGGGAGCTGTTTTTT

D: TRBD2
V: TRBV19
J: TRBJ2-3
size: -
CDR3: CASSITAGGIGTQYF
DNA: TGTGCCAGTAGTATTACAGCGGGGGGGATCGGTACGCAGTATTTT

D: TRBD1
V: TRBV5-1
J: TRBJ1-2
size: -
CDR3: CASSLALTGNYGYTF
DNA: TGCGCCAGCAGCTTGGCCTTGACAGGGAACTATGGCTACACCTTC

D: -
V: TRBV21-1
J: TRBJ1-5
size: -
CDR3: CASSKGDRVNQPQHF
DNA: TGTGCCAGCAGCAAAGGGGACAGGGTCAATCAGCCCCAGCATTTT

D: TRBD2
V: TRBV19
J: TRBJ2-1
size: -
CDR3: CASSAPGLAPEQFF
DNA: TGTGCCAGTAGTGCACCGGGACTAGCCCCGGAGCAGTTCTTC

D: TRBD1
V: TRBV6-5
J: TRBJ2-2
size: -
CDR3: CASRVQGAAPGELFF
DNA: TGTGCCAGCAGAGTACAGGGGGCGGCCCCCGGGGAGCTGTTTTTT

D: -
V: TRBV5-1
J: TRBJ1-3
size: -
CDR3: CASSLEQSSGNTIYF
DNA: TGCGCCAGCAGCTTGGAACAGAGCTCTGGAAACACCATATATTTT

D: -
V: TRBV9
J: TRBJ2-2
size: few
CDR3: CASSVAAGANTGELFF
DNA: TGTGCCAGCAGCGTAGCGGCAGGGGCGAACACCGGGGAGCTGTTTTTT

D: -
V: TRBV7-8
J: TRBJ1-5
size: -
CDR3: CASSKQVRDNQPQHF
DNA: TGTGCCAGCAGCAAACAGGTCAGGGACAATCAGCCCCAGCATTTT

D: -
V: TRBV30
J: TRBJ1-2
size: -
CDR3: CAWSSWRVSGREGYTF
DNA: TGTGCCTGGAGTAGTTGGAGGGTCTCTGGTAGGGAGGGCTACACCTTC

D: -
V: TRBV10-3
J: TRBJ1-2
size: -
CDR3: CAISESAGWGGYTF
DNA: TGTGCCATCAGTGAGTCGGCAGGGTGGGGTGGCTACACCTTC

D: TRBD2
V: TRBV7-7
J: TRBJ2-5
size: -
CDR3: CASSQTSGKTQYF
DNA: TGTGCCAGCAGCCAGACTAGCGGGAAGACCCAGTACTTC

D: -
V: TRBV5-5
J: TRBJ1-4
size: -
CDR3: CASSLALFRLREEKLFF
DNA: TGTGCCAGCAGCTTGGCCTTGTTTAGACTAAGAGAAGAAAAACTGTTTTTT

D: -
V: TRBV12-5
J: TRBJ2-3
size: -
CDR3: CASGPGNPDTQYF
DNA: TGTGCTAGTGGACCAGGGAATCCAGATACGCAGTATTTT

D: TRBD2
V: TRBV2
J: TRBJ2-5
size: -
CDR3: CASRSGALRETQYF
DNA: TGTGCCAGCAGGAGCGGGGCCCTTCGAGAGACCCAGTACTTC

D: TRBD1
V: TRBV15
J: TRBJ1-2
size: once
CDR3: CATSREYGGTGGYGYTF
DNA: TGTGCCACCAGCAGAGAGTATGGGGGGACAGGGGGCTATGGCTACACCTTC

D: -
V: TRBV20-1
J: TRBJ1-1
size: -
CDR3: CSASGRAHTEAFF
DNA: TGCAGTGCTAGTGGCAGGGCTCACACTGAAGCTTTCTTT

D: -
V: TRBV13
J: TRBJ1-5
size: -
CDR3: CASSLRGHRIWPQHF
DNA: TGTGCCAGCAGCTTACGAGGACACCGGATTTGGCCCCAGCATTTT

D: TRBD1
V: TRBV11-2
J: TRBJ1-4
size: -
CDR3: CASSPGQLNEKLFF
DNA: TGTGCCAGCAGCCCGGGACAGCTTAATGAAAAACTGTTTTTT

D: -
V: TRBV9
J: TRBJ1-5
size: -
CDR3: CASSVGAVNQPQHF
DNA: TGTGCCAGCAGCGTAGGAGCCGTGAATCAGCCCCAGCATTTT